Listed here are 32 T cell receptor beta chains from one sample, sequenced in a study of beta chain features in type 1 diabetes. Study results and limitations: Type 1 diabetes patients had moderately but significantly shorter TCRB CDR3s in all four CD4+ subsets.

No antigens are known for them. Expressed TCRB transcripts were sequenced, since all the RNA that had been isolated was reverse transcribed. TCRdb's copy holds only in-frame clones and misses some; the assay was immunoSEQ multiplex PCR. The sample yields 500,000 to 850,000 clones, roughly an eighth seen once. Sequencing was done on a sample of naive CD4+ T cells from blood. The receptors here all came from a man between 18 and 29 years old with type 1 diabetes.

This clone was picked up a small number of times. The chain carries TRBV28 and TRBJ2-7, with D possibly TRBD2 on 6 matching bases. V was trimmed by 5 bases and J by 0 bases, leaving 11 bases between them. CDR3 length equals 14 residues. The germline gives CDR1 MDHEN, CDR2 SYDVKM. CDR3 coding DNA: TGTGCCAGCAGTAGCGGGCTGAGCTCCTACGAGCAGTACTTC. It specifies CASSSGLSSYEQYF. Complete variable domain (other parts from reference TRBV28 and TRBJ2-7): DVKVTQSSRYLVKRTGEKVFLECVQDMDHENMFWYRQDPGLGLRLIYFSYDVKMKEKGDIPEGYSVSREKKERFSLILESASTNQTSMYLCASSSGLSSYEQYFGPGTRLTVT.

V usage is TRBV28 and J usage is TRBJ2-6, with D unclear. Germline V gene lookup returns CDR1 MDHEN and CDR2 SYDVKM. V shed 3 bases and J shed 0 bases, with 9 bases lying between them. The CDR3 extends over 16 amino acids. CDR3 sequence (DNA): TGTGCCAGCAGTTTGATCTCAGCCTCTGGGGCCAACGTCCTGACTTTC. Translation gives CASSLISASGANVLTF.

This clone has a handful of counts. The J gene is TRBJ1-2, the V gene TRBV9; D not resolved. Trimming stripped 3 bases from V and 3 bases from J, with 9 bases between. Germline CDR1 SGDLS, CDR2 YYNGEE. This CDR3 region has 13 residues. CDR3 in DNA: TGTGCCAGCAGCGCCGCGGGAGACTATGGCTACACCTTC. Amino acid sequence: CASSAAGDYGYTF.

In this sample, this clone turned up a few times. The chain joins TRBV7-9 to TRBJ1-3; possibly TRBD1 for D (5 bases). The CDR3 runs to 16 residues. The germline V gene has CDR1 SEHNR and CDR2 FQNEAQ (reference sequence). Trimming shortened V by 0 bases and J by 0 bases, and 9 bases separated the two germline ends. CDR3: CASSLARGTSGNTIYF. The CDR3 DNA follows: TGTGCCAGCAGCTTAGCGCGTGGGACCTCTGGAAACACCATATATTTT.

The genes are TRBV19 and TRBJ2-1; D gene ambiguous. The V gene lost 4 bases and the J gene lost 5 bases, with 15 bases spanning the gap. This CDR3 comprises 15 residues. Germline CDR1 is LNHDA and CDR2 is SQIVND (reference sequence). This CDR3 reads CASSKALRVDNEQFF. In DNA, the CDR3 is TGTGCCAGTAGTAAGGCCCTAAGGGTCGACAATGAGCAGTTCTTC.

This clone was found once. The V call is TRBV23-1, the J call TRBJ2-3; D unresolved. TRBV23-1 is an open reading frame, and its role is uncertain. The ends were cut back, 6 bases at V and 4 bases at J, with 11 bases in the middle. This CDR3 is 13 amino acids long. The CDR3 DNA sequence: TGCGCCAGCAGACCCCCGTGCGCAGATACGCAGTATTTT. Protein: CASRPPCADTQYF.

CDR3 sequence: CAWRLTSLGQFF. The CDR3 DNA is TGTGCCTGGAGACTCACTAGCCTTGGGCAGTTCTTC. The rearrangement joins TRBV30 to TRBJ2-1; possibly TRBD2 for D (6 bases). Trimming shortened V by 3 bases and J by 12 bases, and 15 bases separated the two germline ends. The CDR3 is made up of 12 amino acids. Germline CDR1 reads GTSNPN; CDR2 reads SVGIG (reference sequence).

This clone was counted only a few times. The chain combines TRBV29-1 with TRBJ1-2; perhaps TRBD1 as D (6 bases). Trimming took 6 bases from V and 1 from J, leaving 15 bases between them. Per germline, CDR1 SQVTM and CDR2 ANQGSEA. CDR3 length: 14 residues. CDR3 residues: CSVPGTYLNYGYTF. The CDR3 nucleotides read TGCAGCGTCCCTGGGACATATCTTAACTATGGCTACACCTTC.

This chain connects TRBV19 to TRBJ2-7, with D perhaps assigned TRBD1 or TRBD2 (5 bases each). V was pared by 5 bases and J by 3 bases, with 17 bases between. CDR1 is LNHDA, CDR2 SQIVND, per germline (reference sequence). The CDR3 consists of 15 residues. DNA for the CDR3: TGTGCCAGTAGTCACGGGACCCGGAGCCTCTACGAGCAGTACTTC. Its protein is CASSHGTRSLYEQYF.

This clone was counted between two and nine times. The chain employs TRBV6-5 and TRBJ1-2, with 7 nucleotides matching TRBD1. With V trimmed by 2 bases and J by 14 bases, 8 bases remained unmatched. Germline CDR1 MNHEY, CDR2 SVGAGI. There are 12 residues in the CDR3. Here the CDR3 DNA reads TGTGCCAGCAGTTACGACAGGGCTCGGATGACCTTC. It codes for CASSYDRARMTF.

The chain is built from TRBV7-9 and TRBJ1-1, with TRBD1 matching 8 bases. The length of the CDR3 is 13 residues. With 5 bases clipped from V and 11 bases from J, the junction kept 10 bases outside the gene matches. From germline, CDR1 is SEHNR and CDR2 FQNEAQ (reference sequence). CDR3 nucleotides: TGTGCCAGCAGCATATTACAGGACAGGGCGGCTTTCTTT. This sequence encodes CASSILQDRAAFF.

The chain uses TRBV27 and TRBJ2-5, with D unclear. The CDR3 is 13 amino acids. Germline V lookup: CDR1 MNHEY, CDR2 SMNVEV (reference sequence). V gave up 5 bases and J gave up 1 base, with 8 bases separating them. The CDR3 nucleotides read TGTGCCAGCAGTCGACCGAGCCAAGAGACCCAGTACTTC. Encoded protein: CASSRPSQETQYF.

This clone was recorded a few times. The gene calls are TRBV29-1 and TRBJ1-4; 9 bases are shared with TRBD1. The junction had 3 bases not matched to a gene; V was cut back by 2 bases and J by 8 bases. CDR1 is SQVTM, CDR2 ANQGSEA, per germline. This CDR3 comprises 13 residues. The DNA of the CDR3 is TGCAGCGTTGAACCCGGGACAGGGGAAAAACTGTTTTTT. It codes for CSVEPGTGEKLFF. Full variable domain (remainder filled in from reference TRBV29-1 and TRBJ1-4): SAVISQKPSRDICQRGTSLTIQCQVDSQVTMMFWYRQQPGQSLTLIATANQGSEATYESGFVIDKFPISRPNLTFSTLTVSNMSPEDSSIYLCSVEPGTGEKLFFGSGTQLSVL.

This clone was recorded a few times. This chain joins TRBV6-5 and TRBJ1-2, with D unresolved. CDR1 and CDR2 from the germline V gene are MNHEY and SVGAGI. The V and J ends lost 0 bases and 0 bases respectively, with 8 bases between them. The CDR3 has 15 residues. In DNA form, the CDR3 reads TGTGCCAGCAGTTACTCGAAAGCAGCTAACTATGGCTACACCTTC. Its translation: CASSYSKAANYGYTF.

As for this clone: The same CDR3 is also encoded by other DNA sequences in this sample. This chain links TRBV30 with TRBJ1-2; D uncertain. Germline CDR1 and CDR2: GTSNPN and SVGIG (reference sequence). This CDR3 is 12 amino acids long. V dropped 0 bases and J dropped 6 bases, with 8 bases sitting between them. CDR3 residues: CAWSVGGHGYTF. The CDR3 DNA follows: TGTGCCTGGAGTGTGGGAGGGCATGGCTACACCTTC.

The chain has TRBV15 and TRBJ2-6; no definite D call. Trimming took 1 base from V and 1 from J, leaving 8 bases between them. Germline-derived CDR1 and CDR2 are LNHNV and YYDKDF (reference sequence). The CDR3 has 16 amino acids. CDR3 nucleotides: TGTGCCACCAGCAGAGCCTCCAAATCTGGGGCCAACGTCCTGACTTTC. As protein: CATSRASKSGANVLTF.

This chain links TRBV5-1 with TRBJ2-1; the match to TRBD1 covers 8 bases. The V segment lost 1 base and the J segment 4 bases; nucleotides outside the gene matches: 7. CDR3 size: 16 residues. Germline V gene data show CDR1 as SGHRS and CDR2 as YFSETQ. Written as DNA, the CDR3 is TGCGCCAGCAGCTTGATTAGGGACAGGACTTACAATGAGCAGTTCTTC. Its protein is CASSLIRDRTYNEQFF.

This chain joins TRBV4-3 and TRBJ1-2; 9 nucleotides agree with TRBD1. Per germline, CDR1 LGHNA and CDR2 YSLEER. Trimming removed 4 bases from V and 5 bases from J; junction bases left unmatched: 8. CDR3 length: 15 amino acids. The CDR3 region has the DNA TGCGCCAGCAGCCGAGAGACAGGGGGAATGTATGGCTACACCTTC. It yields the protein CASSRETGGMYGYTF.

The rearrangement links TRBV19 to TRBJ1-1, with D maybe TRBD1 (5 bases). Trimming cost V 1 base and J 11 bases, with 17 bases left between them. Per the germline V gene, CDR1 is LNHDA and CDR2 is SQIVND (reference sequence). The CDR3 totals 14 residues. CDR3 sequence: CASSIGVGGAKAFF. DNA of the CDR3: TGTGCCAGTAGTATAGGTGTTGGGGGAGCCAAGGCTTTCTTT.

This clone was picked up a small number of times. This chain joins TRBV29-1 and TRBJ2-3; 8 positions match TRBD2. The CDR3 runs 16 residues. J was trimmed by 4 bases and V by 0 bases; bases with no gene match: 9. Germline V gives CDR1 SQVTM, CDR2 ANQGSEA. CDR3 nucleotide sequence: TGCAGCGTTGAAGATCGGCGGGGGGCGAGGGCAGATACGCAGTATTTT. Translation: CSVEDRRGARADTQYF.

This clone was observed a handful of times. This rearrangement joins TRBV7-9 to TRBJ1-1; D is unresolved. V was pared by 0 bases and J by 5 bases, with 13 bases between. Germline CDR1 SEHNR, CDR2 FQNEAQ (reference sequence). There are 15 residues in the CDR3. CDR3 protein: CASSLALGKATEAFF. For the CDR3, the DNA is TGTGCCAGCAGCTTAGCGCTCGGGAAGGCAACTGAAGCTTTCTTT.

This CDR3 reads CASSSSTGPTGLFYGYTF. CDR3 DNA: TGTGCCAGCAGTTCCTCAACAGGTCCGACAGGGCTCTTTTATGGCTACACCTTC. This sequence joins TRBV27 and TRBJ1-2, with 7 nucleotides matching TRBD1. Germline assignment: CDR1 MNHEY and CDR2 SMNVEV (reference sequence). The trim removed 4 bases at V and 5 bases at J, leaving 19 bases unmatched. The CDR3 length is 18 residues.

This chain joins TRBV5-4 and TRBJ2-1, with 10 nucleotides matching TRBD2. CDR1 and CDR2 from the germline V gene are SGHNT and YYREEE (reference sequence). V dropped 0 bases and J dropped 11; count of bases not matched to a gene: 8. The CDR3 has 15 residues. The CDR3 loop reads CASSLALAGVDKQFF. The CDR3 DNA reads as TGTGCCAGCAGCTTGGCTCTAGCGGGAGTCGATAAGCAGTTCTTC.

The rearrangement joins TRBV2 to TRBJ2-6; D gene unclear. Trimming removed 7 bases at V and 0 bases at J, with 13 bases between. Per germline, CDR1 SNHLY and CDR2 FYNNEI. The CDR3 is made up of 16 amino acids. Here the CDR3 reads CASTPLQLSGANVLTF. The CDR3 bases are TGTGCCAGCACCCCCCTTCAACTCTCTGGGGCCAACGTCCTGACTTTC.

This clone came up a few times. Relative to the germline gene, one junction end is altered; a read error may explain this. This chain connects TRBV7-7 to TRBJ2-5, with TRBD2 as a possible D gene (6 bases). The CDR3 loop spans 15 amino acids. CDR1 and CDR2 from the germline V gene are SSHAT and FNYEAQ (reference sequence). The CDR3 is CASSLDGGWGETQYF. In DNA, the CDR3 is TGTGCTAGCAGCTTAGACGGGGGATGGGGAGAGACCCAGTACTTC.

This clone came up a few times. This rearrangement joins TRBV29-1 to TRBJ2-7; D gene ambiguous. Germline CDR1 SQVTM, CDR2 ANQGSEA. V was clipped by 4 bases and J by 0 bases, with 16 bases between them. The CDR3 is 15 residues long. The CDR3 coding sequence is TGCAGCGTTGCCAGCAGCCAACGGAGCTCCTACGAGCAGTACTTC. It specifies CSVASSQRSSYEQYF.

The J gene is TRBJ2-3, the V gene TRBV2; a possible D gene is TRBD2 (6 bases). This CDR3 is built from 16 residues. Trimming shortened V by 2 bases and J by 5 bases, and 17 bases separated the two germline ends. From germline, CDR1 is SNHLY and CDR2 FYNNEI. CDR3 DNA: TGTGCCAGCAGTGAACAGGCCCCGGGGGTTCAAGATACGCAGTATTTT. Encoded protein: CASSEQAPGVQDTQYF. Filled out from reference TRBV2 and TRBJ2-3, the complete variable domain reads EPEVTQTPSHQVTQMGQEVILRCVPISNHLYFYWYRQILGQKVEFLVSFYNNEISEKSEIFDDQFSVERPDGSNFTLKIRSTKLEDSAMYFCASSEQAPGVQDTQYFGPGTRLTVL.

This clone was counted a few times. The V call is TRBV7-2, the J call TRBJ2-7; D uncertain. V shed 5 bases and J shed 6 bases, with 20 bases lying between them. Germline CDR1 SGHTA, CDR2 FQGNSA. The CDR3 runs 15 residues. The CDR3: CASSLDPPGLREQYF. The CDR3 DNA reads as TGTGCCAGCAGCCTTGACCCACCCGGGCTCCGCGAGCAGTACTTC.

The chain joins TRBV29-1 to TRBJ2-5; 7 nucleotides agree with TRBD2. CDR3 length: 13 residues. V lost 7 bases, J lost 0 bases, and 5 bases stayed unmatched. Germline V gene data show CDR1 as SQVTM and CDR2 as ANQGSEA. CDR3 in amino acids: CSADGGDQETQYF. CDR3 nucleotide sequence: TGCAGCGCAGATGGGGGGGACCAAGAGACCCAGTACTTC.

Only a few counts were recorded for this clone. The chain uses TRBV5-1 and TRBJ2-3; TRBD2 matches at 9 bases. Per germline, CDR1 SGHRS and CDR2 YFSETQ. CDR3 length: 15 residues. The ends lost 2 bases at V and 2 bases at J; junction bases unmatched: 3. The CDR3 reads CASSLLAGLTDTQYF. As DNA, the CDR3 is TGCGCCAGCAGCTTACTAGCGGGCCTCACAGATACGCAGTATTTT.

This clone occurred a few times. The genes are TRBV19 and TRBJ2-2; possibly TRBD1 for D (5 bases). This CDR3 comprises 14 residues. From germline, CDR1 is LNHDA and CDR2 SQIVND (reference sequence). V was trimmed by 6 bases and J by 6 bases, leaving 14 bases between them. The CDR3 region is CASSRWQGPGELFF. CDR3 nucleotides: TGTGCCAGTAGCAGGTGGCAGGGCCCCGGGGAGCTGTTTTTT.

This clone showed up just a few times. This chain joins TRBV11-2 and TRBJ2-3; D unresolved. The CDR3 spans 12 residues. Trimming cost V 0 bases and J 8 bases, with 6 bases left between them. Germline CDR1 SGHAT, CDR2 FQNNGV. The CDR3 loop reads CASSLDNPTQYF. CDR3 nucleotide sequence: TGTGCCAGCAGCTTAGACAATCCTACGCAGTATTTT.